Reported below is one T cell receptor (beta chain). The data were obtained in a study of blood T cells in healthy people across ages. The CDR3 spans 15 residues. Trimming removed 5 bases at V and 5 bases at J, with 17 bases between. Per germline, CDR1 MNHNY and CDR2 SVGAGI (reference sequence). A J-beta primer mix and a sample-barcoded 5' primer were used in a second PCR of roughly 7 to 12 cycles. TCRdb re-analysed the 5' RACE reads in MiXCR, keeping a single row per CDR3 protein. The data contain roughly 2 million distinct CDR3 sequences, approximately 50% of them singletons. The chain couples TRBV6-6 to TRBJ2-3; D not resolved. Material: blood. The sequence was obtained from a woman in her thirties or forties in good health. As DNA, the CDR3 is TGTGCCAGCAGTAATCAGGACGGACCCAAAGATACGCAGTATTTT. Translated, it gives CASSNQDGPKDTQYF.